These 30 T cell receptor beta chains were sequenced from one sample in a study of blood T cells in healthy people across ages. PCR was performed a second time for 7 to 11 cycles using a sample-barcoded 5' primer and a J-beta primer mix. TCRdb passed the 5' RACE reads through MiXCR, listing each CDR3 protein once. Of about 1.7 million distinct CDR3 sequences listed, 28% were seen once; the top ten hold more than 6%. The sequenced material came from blood. Receptors originate from a woman aged 30 to 39 in good health.

This clonotype was seen more than once but under ten times. The rearrangement joins TRBV7-2 to TRBJ2-7; D gene uncertain. Germline CDR1 reads SGHTA; CDR2 reads FQGNSA. V was cut by 5 bases and J by 3 bases, with 14 bases left in between. This CDR3 has 14 amino acids. The CDR3 region is CASSPDRRNYEQYF. Written as DNA, the CDR3 is TGTGCCAGCAGCCCGGACCGACGAAACTACGAGCAGTACTTC.

This sequence joins TRBV6-5 and TRBJ2-7; D ambiguous. The J call may be incorrect, as the DNA end agrees better with TRBJ2-5. The CDR3 is 13 amino acids. Looked up from germline, CDR1 is MNHEY and CDR2 is SVGAGI. CDR3 region: CASGFGIMETQYF. Here the CDR3 DNA reads TGTGCCAGCGGGTTTGGTATAATGGAGACCCAGTACTTC.

The J gene is TRBJ2-5, the V gene TRBV12-3 or TRBV12-4; 10 bases line up with TRBD1. The junction had 7 bases not matched to a gene; V was cut back by 8 bases and J by 4 bases. The CDR3 is made up of 14 amino acids. The CDR3 is CASGNRDRGETQYF. In DNA, the CDR3 is TGTGCCAGCGGCAACCGGGACAGGGGAGAGACCCAGTACTTC.

This clonotype was recorded at least ten times. This chain connects TRBV28 to TRBJ2-5, with 10 bases aligning to TRBD1. After removal of 6 bases from V and 1 base from J, the junction contained 8 bases not matched to a gene. Germline V gene data show CDR1 as MDHEN and CDR2 as SYDVKM. There are 16 residues in the CDR3. The CDR3 sequence is CASRSPGQGIQETQYF. The CDR3 DNA reads as TGTGCCAGCAGGTCGCCGGGACAGGGGATCCAAGAGACCCAGTACTTC.

Details on this clonotype: Given a much more abundant clone one base away, this may be a read error. The V gene is TRBV20-1, the J gene TRBJ2-1; 14 bases are shared with TRBD2. This CDR3 comprises 17 residues. Per the germline V gene, CDR1 is DFQATT and CDR2 is SNEGSKA (reference sequence). The CDR3, as DNA: TGCCGTGCTAGAGATCCCTGGACTAGCGGGAGGTCAAGTGAGCAGTTCTTC. Amino acids: CRARDPWTSGRSSEQFF.

This clonotype occurred a few times. The chain employs TRBV6-5 and TRBJ2-5; D is undetermined. This CDR3 is 14 amino acids long. Per germline, CDR1 MNHEY and CDR2 SVGAGI. Trimming took off 7 bases at V and 2 bases at J, with 14 bases between the two ends. The CDR3 DNA follows: TGTGCCAGCACTCGGGCAGGACCACAAGAGACCCAGTACTTC. Protein sequence: CASTRAGPQETQYF.

This clonotype was counted between two and nine times. This chain links TRBV28 with TRBJ1-1; possibly TRBD1 for D (5 bases). The CDR3 is 13 residues long. The V end lost 11 bases, the J end lost 0 bases, and 13 bases lay between the germline ends. CDR1 is MDHEN, CDR2 SYDVKM, per germline. Here the CDR3 reads CAGGGVLNTEAFF. As DNA, the CDR3 is TGTGCCGGCGGAGGGGTTTTGAACACTGAAGCTTTCTTT.

This clonotype was picked up a small number of times. CDR3 amino acids: CASSLIGQRNSPLHF. CDR3 in DNA: TGTGCCAGCAGCTTAATTGGACAGAGGAATTCACCCCTCCACTTT. The chain combines TRBV7-9 with TRBJ1-6, with a possible D match to TRBD1 (6 bases). Germline V gene lookup returns CDR1 SEHNR and CDR2 FQNEAQ (reference sequence). V was cut by 2 bases and J by 7 bases, with 12 bases left in between. This CDR3 contains 15 residues.

This clonotype was seen at least ten times. As DNA, the CDR3 is TGTGCCACCAGCAGAGTCGTGGGGGGACAGGTGGAGCAGTTCTTC. Translating it yields CATSRVVGGQVEQFF. V usage is TRBV15 and J usage is TRBJ2-1; TRBD1 aligns across 8 bases. V was pared by 1 base and J by 10 bases, with 9 bases of the junction left unmatched. The CDR3 length is 15 residues. From germline, CDR1 is LNHNV and CDR2 YYDKDF (reference sequence).

Notes on this clonotype: One end of the junction fails to match germline, which may point to a read error. The chain employs TRBV4-3 and TRBJ2-2; TRBD2 agrees at 10 bases. This CDR3 is built from 16 residues. Germline values: CDR1 LGHNA, CDR2 YSLEER. The CDR3 protein is CAGSQEGTSVTGELFF. CDR3 nucleotide sequence: TGCGCCGGCAGCCAAGAAGGGACTAGCGTCACCGGGGAGCTGTTTTTT.

A remark on this clonotype: A clone one base away is much larger, so this may be a read error. The V and J genes are TRBV10-3 and TRBJ2-5, with 7 bases lining up with TRBD1. The J call may not be correct, given that the DNA end is closer to TRBJ2-7. Per the germline V gene, CDR1 is ENHRY and CDR2 is SYGVKD. The CDR3 is 13 amino acids. Here the CDR3 reads CATPRNRGDEQYF. In nucleotides, the CDR3 is TGTGCCACCCCAAGGAACAGGGGTGACGAGCAGTACTTC.

This clonotype was seen repeatedly, ten times or more. This chain connects TRBV7-2 to TRBJ2-7; 8 positions match TRBD2. The CDR3 runs to 16 residues. Germline loops: CDR1 SGHTA, CDR2 FQGNSA. V was pared by 0 bases and J by 5 bases, with 9 bases of the junction left unmatched. The CDR3 DNA reads TGTGCCAGCAGCTTAGCGGCGAGCGGGAGCTACCACGAGCAGTACTTC. Protein sequence: CASSLAASGSYHEQYF.

In DNA, the CDR3 is TGTGCCAGCTCACCCGTACAGGGGGGAGGCACTGAAGCTTTCTTT. Translation gives CASSPVQGGGTEAFF. The chain has TRBV18 and TRBJ1-1; TRBD1 aligns across 8 bases. Germline trimming cut 3 bases from V and 4 bases from J; bases unmatched to any gene: 7. CDR3 length: 15 residues. Germline CDR1 reads KGHSH; CDR2 reads LQKENI.

In this sample, this clonotype turned up a few times. The genes are TRBV6-5 and TRBJ2-1, with a weak D call TRBD2 (6 bases). This CDR3 comprises 19 residues. Trimming removed 5 bases at V and 1 base at J, with 24 bases between. Looked up from germline, CDR1 is MNHEY and CDR2 is SVGAGI. The CDR3 nucleotides read TGTGCCAGCAGTCCCTCGACGGGAGCCATCTCGAGGTCCTACAATGAGCAGTTCTTC. This codes for CASSPSTGAISRSYNEQFF.

This clonotype was observed a handful of times. V and J are TRBV20-1 and TRBJ2-1, with D maybe TRBD1 (5 bases). The germline V gene has CDR1 DFQATT and CDR2 SNEGSKA (reference sequence). V dropped 7 bases and J dropped 0 bases, with 16 bases sitting between them. CDR3 length: 15 residues. CDR3 in DNA: TGCAGTGTCAAGCCTAACAGGAACTCCTACAATGAGCAGTTCTTC. Translated: CSVKPNRNSYNEQFF.

This clonotype was counted only a few times. The V call is TRBV24-1, the J call TRBJ1-2; possibly TRBD1 for D (5 bases). V was pared by 4 bases and J by 5 bases, with 10 bases between. The CDR3 sequence is 13 residues long. CDR1 and CDR2 (germline): KGHDR, SFDVKD. The CDR3 spells CATSELDSYGYTF. CDR3 DNA sequence: TGTGCCACCAGTGAATTAGACAGTTATGGCTACACCTTC.

This CDR3 is CASSFGMDTSNTEAFF. CDR3 DNA sequence: TGCGCCAGCAGCTTTGGGATGGACACATCGAACACTGAAGCTTTCTTT. This chain links TRBV5-1 with TRBJ1-1; a weak D match, TRBD1 (5 bases). Germline CDR1 SGHRS, CDR2 YFSETQ. This CDR3 spans 16 amino acids. Trimming took 2 bases from V and 1 from J, leaving 15 bases between them. Using reference TRBV5-1 and TRBJ1-1 for the parts outside the CDR3, the full variable domain is KAGVTQTPRYLIKTRGQQVTLSCSPISGHRSVSWYQQTPGQGLQFLFEYFSETQRNKGNFPGRFSGRQFSNSRSEMNVSTLELGDSALYLCASSFGMDTSNTEAFFGQGTRLTVV.

The chain couples TRBV15 to TRBJ2-7; TRBD1 agrees at 7 bases. V trimming: 2 bases; J trimming: 3 bases; junction bases outside the gene matches: 4. This CDR3 has 14 amino acids. CDR1 LNHNV and CDR2 YYDKDF come from the germline V gene (reference sequence). The CDR3 loop is CATSRRDSNYEQYF. The CDR3 nucleotides read TGTGCCACCAGCAGACGGGACAGTAACTACGAGCAGTACTTC. The whole variable domain, filled in from reference TRBV15 and TRBJ2-7, reads DAMVIQNPRYQVTQFGKPVTLSCSQTLNHNVMYWYQQKSSQAPKLLFHYYDKDFNNEADTPDNFQSRRPNTSFCFLDIRSPGLGDTAMYLCATSRRDSNYEQYFGPGTRLTVT.

This sequence joins TRBV7-2 and TRBJ2-7; 9 positions agree with TRBD2. The germline V gene has CDR1 SGHTA and CDR2 FQGNSA. The V and J ends lost 5 bases and 7 bases, in that order; junction bases with no gene match: 15. This CDR3 contains 16 residues. CDR3 DNA: TGTGCCAGCAGCCTCCAAGCGGGGGGAAGTAGTTTGGAGCAGTACTTC. This gives the protein CASSLQAGGSSLEQYF.

In this sample, this clonotype turned up a few times. The CDR3 nucleotides read TGTGCCAGCAGCTCAACGGATCGGGCCGACGAGCAGTACTTC. Its translation: CASSSTDRADEQYF. The chain recombines TRBV11-1 with TRBJ2-7, with no clear D. Trimming left V 4 bases short and J 5 bases short, with 15 bases between. There are 14 residues in the CDR3. Germline assignment: CDR1 SGHAT and CDR2 FQDESV (reference sequence).

Regarding this clonotype: Being one base from a much bigger clone, this may be a read error. The V call is TRBV12-3 or TRBV12-4, the J call TRBJ2-3, with 9 bases fitting TRBD2. This CDR3 is 16 amino acids long. CDR3 in DNA: TGTGCCAGCAGTTTAAGGCTAGCGGGAAGCACAGATACGGAGTATTTT. Its translation is CASSLRLAGSTDTEYF.

Many counts were recorded for this clonotype. The CDR3: CASRDRVTGEQYF. Here the CDR3 DNA reads TGTGCCAGCAGAGACAGGGTGACGGGTGAGCAGTACTTC. This rearrangement joins TRBV27 to TRBJ2-7, with 7 bases matching TRBD1. This CDR3 is 13 amino acids long. Unmatched junction bases numbered 9, after V lost 6 bases and J lost 7 bases. Germline V gene data show CDR1 as MNHEY and CDR2 as SMNVEV (reference sequence).

This clonotype has a count of ten or more. The chain joins TRBV5-1 to TRBJ1-2, with no clear D. The germline V gene has CDR1 SGHRS and CDR2 YFSETQ. Trimming shortened V by 4 bases and J by 2 bases, and 12 bases separated the two germline ends. This CDR3 spans 14 amino acids. The CDR3 nucleotides are TGCGCCAGCAGCCCCGCGGCAGAAAACTATGGCTACACCTTC. Protein: CASSPAAENYGYTF.

The CDR3 DNA is TGTGCCACCTCGAGGCAGGCAAACACTGAAGCTTTCTTT. Amino acids: CATSRQANTEAFF. The V and J genes are TRBV11-2 and TRBJ1-1; no firm D call. With 10 bases removed from V and 2 bases from J, the gap between germline ends came to 14 bases. Germline V gene data show CDR1 as SGHAT and CDR2 as FQNNGV. The CDR3 has 13 residues.

On this clonotype: At one end, the junction sequence differs from germline, possibly due to a read error. The gene calls are TRBV14 and TRBJ1-2, with a tentative D call TRBD1 (5 bases). The CDR3 contains 14 residues. Germline V gene data show CDR1 as SGHDN and CDR2 as FVKESK. CDR3 bases: TGTGCCAGCAGCCAAGCGGGGGGACGAGATGGCCACACCTTC. As protein: CASSQAGGRDGHTF.

This clonotype was seen ten or more times. The genes are TRBV6-6 and TRBJ1-2, with TRBD1 matching over 7 bases. The CDR3 is made up of 12 amino acids. Trimming at V came to 6 bases and at J to 4 bases, leaving 2 bases not matched to a gene. The germline CDR1 and CDR2 sequences are MNHNY and SVGAGI (reference sequence). CDR3 in DNA: TGTGCCAGCAGCACAGGGGCCTATGGCTACACCTTC. Protein product: CASSTGAYGYTF.

The V gene is TRBV18, the J gene TRBJ2-3, with a weak D call TRBD1 (5 bases). This CDR3 region has 14 residues. CDR1 is KGHSH and CDR2 is LQKENI in the germline V gene. V lost 3 bases to trimming and J lost 2 bases, with 9 bases between them. CDR3 in amino acids: CASSPTGATDTQYF. The CDR3 bases are TGTGCCAGCTCACCTACAGGCGCCACAGATACGCAGTATTTT.

The J gene is TRBJ2-1, the V gene TRBV20-1, with 8 positions matching TRBD2. CDR3 length equals 15 residues. Germline V gives CDR1 DFQATT, CDR2 SNEGSKA (reference sequence). Trimming cost V 7 bases and J 6 bases; bases outside gene matches: 14. This chain's CDR3 is CSVEQTSEVFNEQFF. For the CDR3, the DNA is TGCAGTGTCGAACAGACTAGCGAGGTCTTCAATGAGCAGTTCTTC.

In this sample, this clonotype turned up many times. The CDR3: CASSRGRGTGNFGQYF. The CDR3 coding sequence is TGCGCCAGCAGCCGAGGACGGGGGACAGGGAATTTCGGGCAGTACTTC. The rearrangement links TRBV5-1 to TRBJ2-7; 9 bases are a match to TRBD1. CDR1 SGHRS and CDR2 YFSETQ come from the germline V gene. The CDR3 consists of 16 residues. After removal of 4 bases from V and 9 bases from J, the junction contained 17 bases not matched to a gene.

The chain joins TRBV5-1 to TRBJ2-5; TRBD2 aligns across 7 bases. The J call is in doubt because the DNA end fits TRBJ2-1 better. CDR3 size: 18 residues. Germline CDR1 is SGHRS and CDR2 is YFSETQ. The chain's CDR3 is CASSLVRGGGLTLETQFF. DNA for the CDR3: TGCGCCAGCAGCTTGGTCCGGGGCGGGGGACTCACCTTGGAGACCCAGTTCTTC.